Listed below are T cell receptor beta chains from one sample, sequenced in a study of blood T cell repertoires in COVID-19. Measured with immunoSEQ multiplex PCR; TCRdb has only the in-frame clones, and not every one. The sample lists 88,000 or so clones, about four fifths seen once, with 9.5% to 15% in the top ten. Sequencing was carried out using peripheral blood. These receptors all stem from a man at least 80 years old with acute or convalescent COVID-19. CDR3s include the opening cysteine and the closing phenylalanine or tryptophan. D genes are given only for firm matches. A row's size may be missing; if present it is once, few, many or a size class.

v_call: TRBV3-1/TRBV3-2; j_call: TRBJ1-2; cdr3_length: 14; d_call: TRBD1; clone_size: NA; cdr3_nt: TGTGCCAGCAGCAGGGGACAGGTTGACTATGGCTACACCTTC; cdr3_aa: CASSRGQVDYGYTF
v_call: TRBV6-5; j_call: TRBJ1-2; cdr3_length: 12; d_call: NA; clone_size: NA; cdr3_nt: TGTGCCACCGGAAAACAGCTTTATGGCTACACCTTC; cdr3_aa: CATGKQLYGYTF
v_call: TRBV30; j_call: TRBJ1-5; cdr3_length: 13; d_call: NA; clone_size: NA; cdr3_nt: TGTGCCTGGTCCTATGATAGCAATCAGCCCCAGCATTTT; cdr3_aa: CAWSYDSNQPQHF
v_call: TRBV29-1; j_call: TRBJ2-3; cdr3_length: 15; d_call: TRBD2; clone_size: NA; cdr3_nt: TGCAGCGTGGCCCCGACTAGCGGGGCTGGAGATACGCAGTATTTT; cdr3_aa: CSVAPTSGAGDTQYF
v_call: TRBV3-1/TRBV3-2; j_call: TRBJ2-3; cdr3_length: 15; d_call: NA; clone_size: few; cdr3_nt: TGTGCCAGCAGCCAAGATGACGACAGGTCAGATACGCAGTATTTT; cdr3_aa: CASSQDDDRSDTQYF
v_call: TRBV27; j_call: TRBJ1-2; cdr3_length: 17; d_call: TRBD1; clone_size: NA; cdr3_nt: TGTGCCAGCAGTTTATCCGGGACAGGGCCAAATTCGAGGGGCTACACCTTC; cdr3_aa: CASSLSGTGPNSRGYTF
v_call: TRBV11-2; j_call: TRBJ1-1; cdr3_length: 15; d_call: NA; clone_size: NA; cdr3_nt: TGTGCCAGCAGCTTAGAGGCCAGGTCGATTGCTGAAGCTTTCTTT; cdr3_aa: CASSLEARSIAEAFF
v_call: TRBV13; j_call: TRBJ2-3; cdr3_length: 16; d_call: NA; clone_size: NA; cdr3_nt: TGTGCCAGCAGCCCACAACCCCTCGTTGGCGGGGATACGCAGTATTTT; cdr3_aa: CASSPQPLVGGDTQYF
v_call: TRBV5-1; j_call: TRBJ2-7; cdr3_length: 14; d_call: TRBD1; clone_size: NA; cdr3_nt: TGCGCCAGCAAAGAGACAGGGCTGGGGGCCGAGCAGTACTTC; cdr3_aa: CASKETGLGAEQYF
v_call: TRBV11-3; j_call: TRBJ2-7; cdr3_length: 13; d_call: TRBD1; clone_size: NA; cdr3_nt: TGTGCCAGCAGCCGGGGACAGGGGTACGAGCAGTACTTC; cdr3_aa: CASSRGQGYEQYF
v_call: TRBV21-1; j_call: TRBJ2-7; cdr3_length: 15; d_call: NA; clone_size: NA; cdr3_nt: TGTGCCAGCAGCACTGGGACAGAGGGACCCTACGAGCAGTACTTC; cdr3_aa: CASSTGTEGPYEQYF
v_call: TRBV29-1; j_call: TRBJ2-7; cdr3_length: 12; d_call: NA; clone_size: NA; cdr3_nt: TGCAGCGCGGGGGACATTTCCTACGAGCAGTACTTC; cdr3_aa: CSAGDISYEQYF
v_call: TRBV6-5; j_call: TRBJ1-2; cdr3_length: 15; d_call: TRBD1; clone_size: NA; cdr3_nt: TGTGCCAGCAGTTACGAAGGACAGGGGTCTCGGGGCTACACCTTC; cdr3_aa: CASSYEGQGSRGYTF
v_call: TRBV6-1; j_call: TRBJ1-1; cdr3_length: 16; d_call: TRBD1; clone_size: once; cdr3_nt: TGTGCCAGCAGTGGGGGGACAGGGCCGATGAACACTGAAGCTTTCTTT; cdr3_aa: CASSGGTGPMNTEAFF
v_call: TRBV9; j_call: TRBJ1-1; cdr3_length: 16; d_call: NA; clone_size: NA; cdr3_nt: TGTGCCAGCACCCTCGACAGGACAATAATGAACACTGAAGCTTTCTTT; cdr3_aa: CASTLDRTIMNTEAFF
v_call: TRBV19; j_call: TRBJ1-1; cdr3_length: 16; d_call: TRBD1; clone_size: NA; cdr3_nt: TGTGCCAGTAGTCCCCAACAGGGGGCAGGGGCCACTGAAGCTTTCTTT; cdr3_aa: CASSPQQGAGATEAFF
v_call: TRBV3-1/TRBV3-2; j_call: TRBJ1-2; cdr3_length: 12; d_call: NA; clone_size: NA; cdr3_nt: TGTGCCAGCAGCCAGCGGGGCTATGGCTACACCTTC; cdr3_aa: CASSQRGYGYTF
v_call: TRBV14; j_call: TRBJ1-1; cdr3_length: 15; d_call: NA; clone_size: few; cdr3_nt: TGTGCCAGCAGCCCCACAACAGGGTCGCGGACTGAAGCTTTCTTT; cdr3_aa: CASSPTTGSRTEAFF
v_call: TRBV4-2; j_call: TRBJ2-7; cdr3_length: 15; d_call: NA; clone_size: NA; cdr3_nt: TGTGCCAGCAGCCAAGAAAGGACAGCCACCTACGAGCAGTACTTC; cdr3_aa: CASSQERTATYEQYF
v_call: TRBV19; j_call: TRBJ2-1; cdr3_length: 15; d_call: TRBD2; clone_size: NA; cdr3_nt: TGTGCCAGTAGTATTCCGGCTAGCGGGGCCAATGAGCAGTTCTTC; cdr3_aa: CASSIPASGANEQFF
v_call: TRBV19; j_call: TRBJ2-7; cdr3_length: 13; d_call: NA; clone_size: NA; cdr3_nt: TGTGCCAGTAGTATAGGCGGGAAAAACGAGCAGTACTTC; cdr3_aa: CASSIGGKNEQYF
v_call: TRBV18; j_call: TRBJ2-7; cdr3_length: 15; d_call: TRBD1; clone_size: NA; cdr3_nt: TGTGCCAGCTCACAGGGCCGGGACAGGCCCTACGAGCAGTACTTC; cdr3_aa: CASSQGRDRPYEQYF
v_call: TRBV9; j_call: TRBJ1-3; cdr3_length: 15; d_call: NA; clone_size: NA; cdr3_nt: TGTGCCAGCAGCGGAGTTATTCCGTCCGGAAACACCATATATTTT; cdr3_aa: CASSGVIPSGNTIYF
v_call: TRBV18; j_call: TRBJ1-2; cdr3_length: 13; d_call: NA; clone_size: few; cdr3_nt: TGTGCCAGCTCACCTTTGACAGACTATGGCTACACCTTC; cdr3_aa: CASSPLTDYGYTF
v_call: TRBV5-1; j_call: TRBJ2-3; cdr3_length: 18; d_call: TRBD2; clone_size: NA; cdr3_nt: TGCGCCAGCAGCTTGGATGGACTAGCGGGTACTAGCCGGGATACGCAGTATTTT; cdr3_aa: CASSLDGLAGTSRDTQYF
v_call: TRBV10-3; j_call: TRBJ2-5; cdr3_length: 15; d_call: TRBD2; clone_size: NA; cdr3_nt: TGTGCCACCCACCGAGGCGGGGGGCGTGGAGAGACCCAGTACTTC; cdr3_aa: CATHRGGGRGETQYF
v_call: TRBV3-1/TRBV3-2; j_call: TRBJ1-5; cdr3_length: 13; d_call: NA; clone_size: NA; cdr3_nt: TGTGCCAGCAGCCAAGACAGTTTACGGCCCCAGCATTTT; cdr3_aa: CASSQDSLRPQHF
v_call: TRBV6-4; j_call: TRBJ2-2; cdr3_length: 18; d_call: TRBD2; clone_size: NA; cdr3_nt: TGTGCCAGCAGTCCACGAGGACTAGCGGGGGCCAACACCGGGGAGCTGTTTTTT; cdr3_aa: CASSPRGLAGANTGELFF
v_call: TRBV11-2; j_call: TRBJ2-7; cdr3_length: 13; d_call: NA; clone_size: NA; cdr3_nt: TGTGCCAGCAGCAACCGGGACACCCACGAGCAGTACTTC; cdr3_aa: CASSNRDTHEQYF
v_call: TRBV10-1; j_call: TRBJ2-1; cdr3_length: 14; d_call: NA; clone_size: NA; cdr3_nt: TGCGCCAGCAGTGAGTCCGCAGGGAACAATGAGCAGTTCTTC; cdr3_aa: CASSESAGNNEQFF
v_call: TRBV5-1; j_call: TRBJ2-1; cdr3_length: 14; d_call: TRBD2; clone_size: NA; cdr3_nt: TGCGCCAGCAGCCAGGGACTAGGGGCGAATGAGCAGTTCTTC; cdr3_aa: CASSQGLGANEQFF
v_call: TRBV7-9; j_call: TRBJ1-6; cdr3_length: 17; d_call: TRBD1; clone_size: once; cdr3_nt: TGTGCCAGCAGCTTAGCGCGCGGACAGGGAAGAAATTCACCCCTCCACTTT; cdr3_aa: CASSLARGQGRNSPLHF
v_call: TRBV9; j_call: TRBJ2-7; cdr3_length: 14; d_call: TRBD2; clone_size: few; cdr3_nt: TGTGCCAGCAGCGGTCGACTAGCGGGGGGCGAGCAGTACTTC; cdr3_aa: CASSGRLAGGEQYF
v_call: TRBV29-1; j_call: TRBJ1-1; cdr3_length: 12; d_call: NA; clone_size: NA; cdr3_nt: TGCAGCGTTGAGGACAGGAACACTGAAGCTTTCTTT; cdr3_aa: CSVEDRNTEAFF
v_call: TRBV5-1; j_call: TRBJ2-1; cdr3_length: 15; d_call: TRBD2; clone_size: NA; cdr3_nt: TGCGCCAGCAGCTTAGACGGGGGGACCTACAATGAGCAGTTCTTC; cdr3_aa: CASSLDGGTYNEQFF
v_call: TRBV3-1/TRBV3-2; j_call: TRBJ2-7; cdr3_length: 14; d_call: NA; clone_size: NA; cdr3_nt: TGTGCCAGCAGCCCTCAGGGGAATCCCTACGAGCAGTACTTC; cdr3_aa: CASSPQGNPYEQYF
v_call: TRBV7-6; j_call: TRBJ1-3; cdr3_length: 17; d_call: TRBD1; clone_size: NA; cdr3_nt: TGTGCCAGCAGCTTAGAGGGGGACAGGGGAGCTGGAAACACCATATATTTT; cdr3_aa: CASSLEGDRGAGNTIYF
v_call: TRBV15; j_call: TRBJ1-2; cdr3_length: 13; d_call: NA; clone_size: NA; cdr3_nt: TGTGCCACCAGCAGAGATTACAGCTATGGCTACACCTTC; cdr3_aa: CATSRDYSYGYTF